This passage covers 8 T cell receptor beta chains from one sample sequenced in a study of blood T cell repertoires in COVID-19. Assay used: immunoSEQ multiplex PCR; TCRdb lists only in-frame clones, some missing. In the table there are about 97,000 clones, 87% of which are singletons. Sample: peripheral blood. Source of these receptors: a human donor in a cohort sampled during active COVID-19.

The V and J genes are TRBV5-4 and TRBJ2-3; the D is unclear. The CDR3 has 17 amino acids. V lost 0 bases and J 0 bases, leaving 14 bases between the germline ends. The germline gives CDR1 SGHNT, CDR2 YYREEE (reference sequence). The CDR3 nucleotides read TGTGCCAGCAGCTTGGATGATTGGCATTCTAGCACAGATACGCAGTATTTT. Residues: CASSLDDWHSSTDTQYF.

The chain has TRBV5-6 and TRBJ2-3; TRBD1 is a possible D gene (5 bases). From germline, CDR1 is SGHDT and CDR2 YYEEEE. Trimming shortened V by 7 bases and J by 4 bases, and 16 bases separated the two germline ends. CDR3 length equals 14 residues. CDR3 residues: CASGFGIGADTQYF. As DNA, the CDR3 is TGTGCCAGCGGGTTTGGGATAGGGGCAGATACGCAGTATTTT.

V is TRBV6-2 or TRBV6-3 and J is TRBJ2-1; TRBD1 aligns across 8 bases. The CDR3 totals 18 residues. Germline V gene sequence: CDR1 MNHEY, CDR2 SVGEGT. Trimming took 0 bases from V and 8 from J; bases not matched to a gene: 15. CDR3 region: CASSYSAGQGIIGYEQFF. The CDR3 nucleotides are TGTGCCAGCAGTTACTCTGCCGGACAGGGAATAATAGGTTATGAGCAGTTCTTC.

This chain connects TRBV4-1 to TRBJ2-7; D remains ambiguous. Germline V gene sequence: CDR1 MGHRA, CDR2 YSYEKL. The V end was cut by 0 bases, the J end by 6 bases, with 12 bases between. This CDR3 has 14 amino acids. The CDR3 protein is CASSQDHEVREQYF. CDR3 coding DNA: TGCGCCAGCAGCCAAGATCACGAGGTGCGCGAGCAGTACTTC.

CDR3 sequence reads: CASSLGGQGSYNEQFF. In DNA form, the CDR3 reads TGTGCCAGCAGTTTAGGCGGACAGGGTTCCTACAATGAGCAGTTCTTC. This rearrangement joins TRBV28 to TRBJ2-1; 8 bases agree with TRBD1. V trimming: 2 bases; J trimming: 1 base; junction bases outside the gene matches: 4. The CDR3 covers 16 residues. In germline, CDR1 is MDHEN, CDR2 SYDVKM. Using reference TRBV28 and TRBJ2-1 for the parts outside the CDR3, the full variable domain is DVKVTQSSRYLVKRTGEKVFLECVQDMDHENMFWYRQDPGLGLRLIYFSYDVKMKEKGDIPEGYSVSREKKERFSLILESASTNQTSMYLCASSLGGQGSYNEQFFGPGTRLTVL.

On this clone: The junction and the germline gene differ at one end; a read error may be behind it. The V gene is TRBV4-3, the J gene TRBJ2-3; 9 bases align to TRBD2. The length of the CDR3 is 14 residues. Germline CDR1 and CDR2: LGHNA and YSLEER. The chain's CDR3 is CASSSGTSKDTQYF. The CDR3 bases are TGCGCCAGCAGCTCCGGGACTAGCAAAGATACGCAGTATTTT.

The chain carries TRBV28 and TRBJ1-2; 7 bases map to TRBD1. The CDR3 runs to 14 residues. V lost 4 bases to trimming and J lost 4 bases; unmatched junction nucleotides: 6. Looked up from germline, CDR1 is MDHEN and CDR2 is SYDVKM. In nucleotides, the CDR3 is TGTGCCAGCAGTTCACCAGGGACAGCCTATGGCTACACCTTC. Its translation is CASSSPGTAYGYTF.

The chain uses TRBV6-2 or TRBV6-3 and TRBJ2-7, with TRBD2 matching 7 bases. The CDR3 sequence is 16 residues long. J was trimmed by 3 bases and V by 5 bases; bases with no gene match: 13. Germline assignment: CDR1 MNHEY and CDR2 SVGEGT. The CDR3 region has the DNA TGTGCCAGCAGTCCCATGGGGGGGACTCGTTTCTACGAGCAGTACTTC. Translation gives CASSPMGGTRFYEQYF.